This T cell receptor (beta chain) was captured in a study of T cell changes during pregnancy in multiple sclerosis. Libraries were prepared by immunoSEQ multiplex PCR; TCRdb keeps only in-frame clonotypes and omits some of them. Altogether some 59,000 clones are present, 90% being singletons, with the ten largest covering about 5.8%. CDR1 and CDR2 from the germline V gene are MGHRA and YSYEKL. Trimming pared 0 bases from V and 2 bases from J, leaving 14 bases between. This CDR3 is 17 amino acids long. Sequencing was performed on peripheral blood, taken in the third trimester of pregnancy. J is TRBJ1-3 and V is TRBV4-1; D remains unclear. The sequence came from a female donor in good health, enrolled as a control in a pregnancy study. The CDR3 spells CASSQEPPGGTGNTIYF. The CDR3 nucleotides read TGCGCCAGCAGCCAAGAGCCCCCAGGAGGGACTGGAAACACCATATATTTT.